The 16 T cell receptor beta chains in this list originate from one sample, sequenced in a study of blood T cell repertoires in COVID-19. TCRdb's table, derived via immunoSEQ multiplex PCR, lists solely in-frame clones and lacks some. This sample has approximately 100,000 clones, with 70% to 90% found just once. The source material was peripheral blood. The receptors were sampled from a woman in her 30s with acute or convalescent COVID-19.

This chain joins TRBV19 and TRBJ1-2; TRBD1 matches at 10 bases. J lost 0 bases, V lost 11 bases, and 21 bases had no gene match. Germline V gene lookup returns CDR1 LNHDA and CDR2 SQIVND (reference sequence). This CDR3 is built from 19 residues. The DNA of the CDR3 is TGTGCCGACCGATATCCCTTCGAGGGACAGGGGCCCTCTAACTATGGCTACACCTTC. Translation gives CADRYPFEGQGPSNYGYTF.

The rearrangement joins TRBV7-9 to TRBJ1-6; TRBD1 agrees at 10 bases. Germline CDR1 reads SEHNR; CDR2 reads FQNEAQ (reference sequence). With 3 bases clipped from V and 6 bases from J, the junction kept 2 bases outside the gene matches. The CDR3 is 15 amino acids. The chain's CDR3 is CASSFGDRGNSPLHF. The CDR3 DNA reads as TGTGCCAGCAGCTTTGGGGACAGGGGTAATTCACCCCTCCACTTT.

The V gene is TRBV6-5, the J gene TRBJ2-7, with 9 bases that match TRBD1. Germline V CDR1 and CDR2: MNHEY, SVGAGI. There are 14 residues in the CDR3. With 6 bases clipped from V and 2 bases from J, the junction kept 5 bases outside the gene matches. The CDR3 reads CASRSGTGTYEQYF. CDR3 DNA: TGTGCCAGCAGATCCGGGACAGGGACCTACGAGCAGTACTTC.

This clone occurred a few times. The V gene is TRBV5-6, the J gene TRBJ1-5; no definite D call. Germline V lookup: CDR1 SGHDT, CDR2 YYEEEE. This CDR3 contains 13 residues. V was clipped by 0 bases and J by 4 bases, with 5 bases between them. The CDR3 coding sequence is TGTGCCAGCAGCTTGGCGGGAAATCAGCCCCAGCATTTT. It encodes CASSLAGNQPQHF.

J is TRBJ1-2 and V is TRBV10-3; TRBD1 might be the D (6 bases). V lost 3 bases and J lost 0, with 8 bases in between. The length of the CDR3 is 14 residues. The germline CDR1 and CDR2 sequences are ENHRY and SYGVKD. The DNA of the CDR3 is TGTGCCATCAGTGAAGAGGGGGCTAACTATGGCTACACCTTC. It specifies CAISEEGANYGYTF.

The chain employs TRBV6-5 and TRBJ1-4, with a possible D match to TRBD1 (6 bases). Trimming cost V 4 bases and J 8 bases, with 14 bases left between them. CDR3 length: 14 amino acids. Germline values: CDR1 MNHEY, CDR2 SVGAGI. CDR3 sequence reads: CASSWVRGSEKLFF. CDR3 DNA: TGTGCCAGCAGTTGGGTCAGGGGCTCCGAAAAACTGTTTTTT.

CDR3 residues: CASSQDQGGPEAFF. CDR3 sequence (DNA): TGTGCCAGCAGCCAAGATCAGGGAGGGCCCGAAGCTTTCTTT. The chain is built from TRBV4-2 and TRBJ1-1, with D perhaps TRBD1 (5 bases). The CDR3 sequence is 14 residues long. Germline assignment: CDR1 LGHNA and CDR2 YNFKEQ. V was pared by 0 bases and J by 8 bases, with 13 bases between.

The rearrangement uses TRBV4-1 and TRBJ2-7; D is unclear. CDR3 size: 13 residues. CDR1 and CDR2 from the germline V gene are MGHRA and YSYEKL. Trimming pared 2 bases from V and 4 bases from J, leaving 9 bases between. CDR3 DNA: TGCGCCAGCAGCCAAACCCCCCGGTACGAGCAGTACTTC. Residues: CASSQTPRYEQYF.

V is TRBV5-6 and J is TRBJ2-7; D is possibly TRBD1 (5 bases). V was cut by 7 bases and J by 3 bases, with 17 bases left in between. This CDR3 region has 14 residues. The germline V gene has CDR1 SGHDT and CDR2 YYEEEE. As DNA, the CDR3 is TGTGCCAGCGCCCCCCAGGGCCTTCACTACGAGCAGTACTTC. Residues: CASAPQGLHYEQYF.

This clone was found once. This chain links TRBV29-1 with TRBJ1-2, with TRBD1 as a possible D gene (5 bases). The V gene's germline CDR1 is SQVTM and CDR2 ANQGSEA. V was trimmed by 4 bases and J by 1 base, leaving 16 bases between them. The CDR3 length is 15 residues. The CDR3 here is CSVVGRVEDNYGYTF. For the CDR3, the DNA is TGCAGCGTTGTGGGCAGGGTAGAAGATAACTATGGCTACACCTTC.

The gene calls are TRBV6-4 and TRBJ2-3, with D possibly TRBD1 on 6 matching bases. V lost 6 bases and J lost 6, with 19 bases in between. CDR1 and CDR2 from the germline V gene are MRHNA and SNTAGT. The CDR3 contains 15 residues. CDR3 nucleotides: TGTGCCAGCAGCACTGGTTGGGGGCCGGAGGATACGCAGTATTTT. Its protein product is CASSTGWGPEDTQYF.

The rearrangement uses TRBV25-1 and TRBJ2-3; D gene unclear. This CDR3 region has 13 residues. The V and J ends lost 4 bases and 1 base respectively, with 6 bases between them. CDR1 is MGHDK and CDR2 is SYGVNS in the germline V gene. CDR3 sequence: CASSAYGTDTQYF. The CDR3 DNA sequence: TGTGCCAGCAGTGCCTACGGCACAGATACGCAGTATTTT.

The chain has TRBV7-2 and TRBJ1-5; 7 bases align to TRBD1. CDR1 and CDR2 from the germline V gene are SGHTA and FQGNSA. Losses at the gene ends were 0 bases for V and 2 bases for J; bases not matched to a gene: 16. The CDR3 runs 20 residues. In nucleotides, the CDR3 is TGTGCCAGCAGCTTAGCTTTTGGCCGGACAGGCCACGGGGGCAATCAGCCCCAGCATTTT. It is translated as CASSLAFGRTGHGGNQPQHF.

The rearrangement joins TRBV19 to TRBJ2-2, with a weak D call TRBD2 (6 bases). This CDR3 spans 18 amino acids. CDR1 and CDR2 (germline): LNHDA, SQIVND (reference sequence). The germline V and J ends were trimmed by 3 bases and 2 bases, with 19 bases remaining between them. CDR3 bases: TGTGCCAGTAGTATTGGGGCATGGCGGGGAGCTAACACCGGGGAGCTGTTTTTT. This translates into CASSIGAWRGANTGELFF.

CDR3 nucleotides: TGTGCCAGCAGCGATTGGGCGGAGCTGTTTTTT. Its protein product is CASSDWAELFF. The V gene is TRBV6-5, the J gene TRBJ2-2; no definite D call. The CDR3 consists of 11 residues. Germline-derived CDR1 and CDR2 are MNHEY and SVGAGI. V lost 6 bases and J lost 10, with 9 bases in between.

In its sample, this clone was seen a few times. This chain links TRBV19 with TRBJ1-2; a weak D match, TRBD1 (6 bases). V lost 5 bases, J lost 2 bases, and 9 bases lay in between. Germline V gene lookup returns CDR1 LNHDA and CDR2 SQIVND (reference sequence). This CDR3 region has 13 residues. CDR3 residues: CASSSDRNYGYTF. CDR3 sequence (DNA): TGTGCCAGTAGTTCCGACAGGAACTATGGCTACACCTTC.